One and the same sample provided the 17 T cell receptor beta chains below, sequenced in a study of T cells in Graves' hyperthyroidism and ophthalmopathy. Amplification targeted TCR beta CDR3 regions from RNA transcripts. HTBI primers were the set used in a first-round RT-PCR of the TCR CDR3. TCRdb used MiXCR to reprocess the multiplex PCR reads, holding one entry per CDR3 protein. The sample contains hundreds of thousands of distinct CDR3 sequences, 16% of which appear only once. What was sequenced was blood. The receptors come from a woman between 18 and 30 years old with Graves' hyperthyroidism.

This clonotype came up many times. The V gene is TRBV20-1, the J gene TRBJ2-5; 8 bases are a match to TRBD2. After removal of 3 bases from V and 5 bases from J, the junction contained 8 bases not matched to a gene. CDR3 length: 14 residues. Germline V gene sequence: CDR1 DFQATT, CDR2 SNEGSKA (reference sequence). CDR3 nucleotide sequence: TGCAGTGCTAGCGGGAGGGTCCATTCGGAGACCCAGTACTTC. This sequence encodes CSASGRVHSETQYF.

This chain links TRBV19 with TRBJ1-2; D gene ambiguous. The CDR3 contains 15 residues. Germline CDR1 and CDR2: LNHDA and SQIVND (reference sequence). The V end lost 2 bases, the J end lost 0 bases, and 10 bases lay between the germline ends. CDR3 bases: TGTGCCAGTAGTATACCCGGGAGGGCTAACTATGGCTACACCTTC. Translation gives CASSIPGRANYGYTF.

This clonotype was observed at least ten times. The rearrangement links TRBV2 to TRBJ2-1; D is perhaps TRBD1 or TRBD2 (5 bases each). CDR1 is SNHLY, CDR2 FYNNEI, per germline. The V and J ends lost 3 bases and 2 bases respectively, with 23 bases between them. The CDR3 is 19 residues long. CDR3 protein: CASSDPGRIIPITYNEQFF. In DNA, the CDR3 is TGTGCCAGCAGTGATCCGGGACGTATTATACCCATCACCTACAATGAGCAGTTCTTC.

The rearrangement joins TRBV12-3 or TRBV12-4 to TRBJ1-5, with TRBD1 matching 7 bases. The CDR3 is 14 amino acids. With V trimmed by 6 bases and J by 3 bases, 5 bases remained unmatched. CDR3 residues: CASSLQGVNQPQHF. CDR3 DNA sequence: TGTGCCAGCAGCCTCCAGGGGGTCAATCAGCCCCAGCATTTT.

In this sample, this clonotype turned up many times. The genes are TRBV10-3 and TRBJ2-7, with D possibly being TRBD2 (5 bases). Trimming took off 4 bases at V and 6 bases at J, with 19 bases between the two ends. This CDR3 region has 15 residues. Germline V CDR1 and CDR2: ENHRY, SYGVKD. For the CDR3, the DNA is TGTGCCATCAGTGTCGGTCTAGCCGGTCTTGGCGAGCAGTACTTC. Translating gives CAISVGLAGLGEQYF.

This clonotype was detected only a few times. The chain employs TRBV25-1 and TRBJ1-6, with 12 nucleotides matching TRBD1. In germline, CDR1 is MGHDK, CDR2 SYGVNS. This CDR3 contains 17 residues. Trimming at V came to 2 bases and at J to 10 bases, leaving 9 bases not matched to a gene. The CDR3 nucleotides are TGTGCCAGCAGTGAACCAAAGGGACAGGGGGCTGGATCACCCCTCCACTTT. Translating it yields CASSEPKGQGAGSPLHF. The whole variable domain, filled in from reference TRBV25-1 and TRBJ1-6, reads EADIYQTPRYLVIGTGKKITLECSQTMGHDKMYWYQQDPGMELHLIHYSYGVNSTEKGDLSSESTVSRIRTEHFPLTLESARPSHTSQYLCASSEPKGQGAGSPLHFGNGTRLTVT.

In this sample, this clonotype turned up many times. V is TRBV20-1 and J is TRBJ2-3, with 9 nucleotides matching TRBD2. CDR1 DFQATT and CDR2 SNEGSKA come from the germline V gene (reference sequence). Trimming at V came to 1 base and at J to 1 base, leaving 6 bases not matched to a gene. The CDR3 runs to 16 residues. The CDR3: CSARGMRGGGTDTQYF. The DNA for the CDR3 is TGCAGTGCTAGAGGGATGCGCGGGGGGGGCACAGATACGCAGTATTTT.

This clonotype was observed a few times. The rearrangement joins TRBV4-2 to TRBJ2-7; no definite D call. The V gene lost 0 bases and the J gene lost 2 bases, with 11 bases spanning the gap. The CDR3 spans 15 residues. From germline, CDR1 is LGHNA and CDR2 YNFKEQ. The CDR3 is CASSQDVYPTYEQYF. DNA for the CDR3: TGTGCCAGCAGCCAAGATGTCTACCCTACCTACGAGCAGTACTTC.

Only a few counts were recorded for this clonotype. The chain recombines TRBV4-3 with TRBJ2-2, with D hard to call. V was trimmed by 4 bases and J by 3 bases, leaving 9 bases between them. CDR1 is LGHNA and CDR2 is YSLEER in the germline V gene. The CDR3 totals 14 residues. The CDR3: CASSPHTDTGELFF. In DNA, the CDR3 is TGCGCCAGCAGCCCGCACACCGACACCGGGGAGCTGTTTTTT.

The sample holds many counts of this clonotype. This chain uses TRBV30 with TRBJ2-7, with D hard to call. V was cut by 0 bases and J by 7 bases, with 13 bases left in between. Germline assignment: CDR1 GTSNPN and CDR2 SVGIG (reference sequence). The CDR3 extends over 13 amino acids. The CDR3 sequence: CAWSVGGFLEQYF. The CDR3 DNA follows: TGTGCCTGGAGTGTGGGTGGGTTCCTGGAGCAGTACTTC.

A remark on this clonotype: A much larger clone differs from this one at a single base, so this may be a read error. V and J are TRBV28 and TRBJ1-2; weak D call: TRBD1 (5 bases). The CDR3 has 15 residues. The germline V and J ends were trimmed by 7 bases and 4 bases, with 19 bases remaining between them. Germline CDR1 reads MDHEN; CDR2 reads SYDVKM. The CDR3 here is CASTARWLGGYGYTF. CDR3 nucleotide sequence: TGTGCCAGCACCGCAAGGTGGCTGGGGGGCTATGGCTACACCTTC.

The CDR3 DNA is TGCAGCGTTGCCAGGACAGCCAGCCAAGAGACCCAGTACTTC. It yields the protein CSVARTASQETQYF. The chain couples TRBV29-1 to TRBJ2-5, with D possibly being TRBD1 (6 bases). V shed 4 bases and J shed 1 base, with 13 bases lying between them. The CDR3 has 14 amino acids. In germline, CDR1 is SQVTM, CDR2 ANQGSEA.

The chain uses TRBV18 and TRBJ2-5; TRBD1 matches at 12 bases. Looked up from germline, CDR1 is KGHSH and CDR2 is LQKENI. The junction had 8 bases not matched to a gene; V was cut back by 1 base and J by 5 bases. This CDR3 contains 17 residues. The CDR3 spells CASSPRGTGGVSETQYF. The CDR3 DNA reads TGTGCCAGCTCACCACGCGGGACAGGGGGCGTGTCGGAGACCCAGTACTTC.

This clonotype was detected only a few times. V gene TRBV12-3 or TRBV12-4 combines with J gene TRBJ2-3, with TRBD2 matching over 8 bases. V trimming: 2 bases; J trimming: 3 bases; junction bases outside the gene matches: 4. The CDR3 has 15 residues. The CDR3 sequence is CASSLNSGVTDTQYF. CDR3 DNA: TGTGCCAGCAGTTTAAATAGCGGGGTGACAGATACGCAGTATTTT.

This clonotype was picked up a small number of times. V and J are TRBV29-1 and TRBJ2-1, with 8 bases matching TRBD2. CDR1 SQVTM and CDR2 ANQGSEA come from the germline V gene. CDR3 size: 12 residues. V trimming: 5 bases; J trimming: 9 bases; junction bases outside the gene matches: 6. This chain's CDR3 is CSVLRLASEQFF. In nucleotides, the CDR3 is TGCAGCGTTCTCAGACTAGCGAGTGAGCAGTTCTTC.

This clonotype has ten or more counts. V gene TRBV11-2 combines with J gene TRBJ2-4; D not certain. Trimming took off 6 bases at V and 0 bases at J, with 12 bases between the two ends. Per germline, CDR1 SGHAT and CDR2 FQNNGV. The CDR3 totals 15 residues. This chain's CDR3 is CASRISRLAKNIQYF. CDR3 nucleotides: TGTGCCAGCAGAATCTCGCGACTAGCCAAAAACATTCAGTACTTC.

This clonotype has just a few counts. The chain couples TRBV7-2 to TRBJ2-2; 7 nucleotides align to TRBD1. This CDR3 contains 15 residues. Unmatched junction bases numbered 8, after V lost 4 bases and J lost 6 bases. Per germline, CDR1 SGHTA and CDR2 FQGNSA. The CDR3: CASSSQGGGSGELFF. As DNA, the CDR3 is TGTGCCAGCAGCTCGCAAGGGGGCGGATCCGGGGAGCTGTTTTTT.